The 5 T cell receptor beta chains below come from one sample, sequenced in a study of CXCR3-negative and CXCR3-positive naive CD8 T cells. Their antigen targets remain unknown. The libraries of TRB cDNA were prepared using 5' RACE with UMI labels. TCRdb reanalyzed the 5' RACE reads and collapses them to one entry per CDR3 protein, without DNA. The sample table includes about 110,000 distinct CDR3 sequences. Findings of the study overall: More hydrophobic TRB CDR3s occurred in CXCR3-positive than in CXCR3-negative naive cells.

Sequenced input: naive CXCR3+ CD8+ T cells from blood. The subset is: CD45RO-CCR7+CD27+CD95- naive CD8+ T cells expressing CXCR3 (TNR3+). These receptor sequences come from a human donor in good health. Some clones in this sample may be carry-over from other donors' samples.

CDR3 in amino acids: CAWTYGGAFHTEAFF. The J gene is TRBJ1-1, the V gene TRBV30; TCRdb selects TRBD1, and the lack of DNA leaves this call unchecked. The germline CDR1 and CDR2 sequences are GTSNPN and SVGIG (reference sequence). The CDR3 has 15 residues. The complete variable domain, with remaining parts taken from reference TRBV30 and TRBJ1-1, reads SQTIHQWPATLVQPVGSPLSLECTVEGTSNPNLYWYRQAAGRGLQLLFYSVGIGQISSEVPQNLSASRPQDRQFILSSKKLLLSDSGFYLCAWTYGGAFHTEAFFGQGTRLTVV.

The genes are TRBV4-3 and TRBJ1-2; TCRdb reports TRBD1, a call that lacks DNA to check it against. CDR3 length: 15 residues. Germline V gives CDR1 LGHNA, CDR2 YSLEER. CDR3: CASSQEGGAEFGYTF.

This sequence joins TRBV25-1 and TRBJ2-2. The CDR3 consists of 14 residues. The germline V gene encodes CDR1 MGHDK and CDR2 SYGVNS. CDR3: CASSGSRGTGELFF.

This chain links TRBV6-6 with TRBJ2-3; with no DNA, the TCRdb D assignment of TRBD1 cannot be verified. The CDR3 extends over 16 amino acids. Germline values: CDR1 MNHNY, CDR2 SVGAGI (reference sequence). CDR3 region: CASSSSPGTVTDTQYF.

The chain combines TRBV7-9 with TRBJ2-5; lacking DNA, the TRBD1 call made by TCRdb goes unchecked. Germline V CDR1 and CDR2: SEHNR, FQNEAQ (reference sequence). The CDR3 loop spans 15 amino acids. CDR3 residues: CASSPRIQGRETPYF.